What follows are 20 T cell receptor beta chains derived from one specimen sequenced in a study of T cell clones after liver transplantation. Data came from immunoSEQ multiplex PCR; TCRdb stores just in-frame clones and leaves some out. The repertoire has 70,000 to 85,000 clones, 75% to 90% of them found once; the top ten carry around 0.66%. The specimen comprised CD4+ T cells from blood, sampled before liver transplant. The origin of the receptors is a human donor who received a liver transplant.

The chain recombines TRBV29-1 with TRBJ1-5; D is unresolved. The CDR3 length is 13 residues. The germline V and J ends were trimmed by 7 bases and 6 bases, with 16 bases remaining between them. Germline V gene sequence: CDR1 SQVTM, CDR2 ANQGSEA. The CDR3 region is CSAGSGSGQPQHF. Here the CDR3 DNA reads TGCAGCGCCGGTAGCGGTTCCGGTCAGCCCCAGCATTTT.

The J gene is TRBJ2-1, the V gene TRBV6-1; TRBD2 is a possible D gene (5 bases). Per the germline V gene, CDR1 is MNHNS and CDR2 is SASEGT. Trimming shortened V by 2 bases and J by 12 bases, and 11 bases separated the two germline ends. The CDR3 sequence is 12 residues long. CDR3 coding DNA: TGTGCCAGCAGTGAACATAGGGAGAGGCAGTTCTTC. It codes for CASSEHRERQFF.

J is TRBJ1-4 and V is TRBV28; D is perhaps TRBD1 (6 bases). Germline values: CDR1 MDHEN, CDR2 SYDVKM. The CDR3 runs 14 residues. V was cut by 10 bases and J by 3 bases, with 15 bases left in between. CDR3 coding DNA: TGTGCCACCATCCTGGGGGGCCCTAATGAAAAACTGTTTTTT. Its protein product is CATILGGPNEKLFF.

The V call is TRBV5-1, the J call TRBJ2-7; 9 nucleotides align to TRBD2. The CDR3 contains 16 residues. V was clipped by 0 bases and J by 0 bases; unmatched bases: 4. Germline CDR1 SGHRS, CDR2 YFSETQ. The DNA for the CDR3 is TGCGCCAGCAGCTTGGGCCCTAGCGGGATCTCCTACGAGCAGTACTTC. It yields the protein CASSLGPSGISYEQYF.

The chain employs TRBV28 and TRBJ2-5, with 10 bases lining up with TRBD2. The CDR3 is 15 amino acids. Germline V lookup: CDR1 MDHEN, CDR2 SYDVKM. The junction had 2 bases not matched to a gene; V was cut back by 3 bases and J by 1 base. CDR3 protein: CASSFLAGGQETQYF. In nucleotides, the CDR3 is TGTGCCAGCAGTTTCTTAGCGGGGGGCCAAGAGACCCAGTACTTC.

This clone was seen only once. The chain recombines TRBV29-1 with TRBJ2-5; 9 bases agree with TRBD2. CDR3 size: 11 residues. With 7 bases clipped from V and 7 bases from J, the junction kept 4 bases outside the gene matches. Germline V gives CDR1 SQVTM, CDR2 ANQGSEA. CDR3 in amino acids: CSGSGRRTQYF. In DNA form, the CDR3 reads TGCAGCGGCAGCGGGAGGAGGACCCAGTACTTC.

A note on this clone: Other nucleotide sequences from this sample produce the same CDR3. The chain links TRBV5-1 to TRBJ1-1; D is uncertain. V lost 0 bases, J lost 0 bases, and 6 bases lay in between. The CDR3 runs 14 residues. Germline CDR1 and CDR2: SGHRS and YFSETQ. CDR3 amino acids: CASSLARMNTEAFF. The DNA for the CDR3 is TGCGCCAGCAGCTTGGCCCGGATGAACACTGAAGCTTTCTTT.

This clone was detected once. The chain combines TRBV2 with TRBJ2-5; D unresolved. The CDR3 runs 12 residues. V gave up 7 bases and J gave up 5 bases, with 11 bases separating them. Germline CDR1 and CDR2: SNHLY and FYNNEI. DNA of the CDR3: TGTGCCAGCAACTCCGTTCGCGAGACCCAGTACTTC. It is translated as CASNSVRETQYF.

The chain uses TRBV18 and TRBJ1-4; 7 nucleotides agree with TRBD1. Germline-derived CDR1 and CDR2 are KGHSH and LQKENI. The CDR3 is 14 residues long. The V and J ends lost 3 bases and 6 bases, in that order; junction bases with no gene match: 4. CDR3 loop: CASSPSTGYEKLFF. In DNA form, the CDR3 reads TGTGCCAGCTCACCCTCGACAGGGTATGAAAAACTGTTTTTT.

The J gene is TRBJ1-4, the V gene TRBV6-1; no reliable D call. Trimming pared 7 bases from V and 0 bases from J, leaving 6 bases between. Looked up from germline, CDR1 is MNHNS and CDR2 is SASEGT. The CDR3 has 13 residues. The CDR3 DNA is TGTGCCAGCATGGGCGCAACTAATGAAAAACTGTTTTTT. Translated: CASMGATNEKLFF.

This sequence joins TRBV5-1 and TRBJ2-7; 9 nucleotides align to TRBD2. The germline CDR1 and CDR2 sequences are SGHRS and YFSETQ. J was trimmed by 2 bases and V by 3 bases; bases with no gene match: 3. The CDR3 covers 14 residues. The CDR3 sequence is CASSSTSGPYEQYF. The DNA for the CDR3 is TGCGCCAGCAGCTCGACTAGCGGTCCCTACGAGCAGTACTTC.

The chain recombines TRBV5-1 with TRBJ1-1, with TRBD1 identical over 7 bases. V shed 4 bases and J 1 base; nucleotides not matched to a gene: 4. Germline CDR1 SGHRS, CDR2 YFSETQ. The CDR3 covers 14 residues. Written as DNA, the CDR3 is TGCGCCAGCAGCCCCCGGACAGGGAACACTGAAGCTTTCTTT. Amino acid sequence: CASSPRTGNTEAFF.

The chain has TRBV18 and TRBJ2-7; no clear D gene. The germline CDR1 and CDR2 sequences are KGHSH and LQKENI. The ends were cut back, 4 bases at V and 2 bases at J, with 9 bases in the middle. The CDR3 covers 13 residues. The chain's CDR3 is CASSQGLTYEQYF. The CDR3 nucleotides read TGTGCCAGCTCACAGGGTTTGACCTACGAGCAGTACTTC.

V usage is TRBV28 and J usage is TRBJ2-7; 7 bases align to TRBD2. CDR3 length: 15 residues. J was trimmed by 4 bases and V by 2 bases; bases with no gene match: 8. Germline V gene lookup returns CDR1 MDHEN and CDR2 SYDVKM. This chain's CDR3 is CASSLGGRSLYEQYF. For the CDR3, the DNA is TGTGCCAGCAGTTTAGGCGGGAGAAGCCTTTACGAGCAGTACTTC.

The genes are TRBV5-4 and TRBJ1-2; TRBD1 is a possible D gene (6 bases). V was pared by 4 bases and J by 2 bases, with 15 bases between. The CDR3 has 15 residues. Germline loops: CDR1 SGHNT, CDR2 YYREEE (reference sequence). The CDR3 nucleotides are TGTGCCAGCAGCACCCTACAGGGTTTCAACTATGGCTACACCTTC. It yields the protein CASSTLQGFNYGYTF.

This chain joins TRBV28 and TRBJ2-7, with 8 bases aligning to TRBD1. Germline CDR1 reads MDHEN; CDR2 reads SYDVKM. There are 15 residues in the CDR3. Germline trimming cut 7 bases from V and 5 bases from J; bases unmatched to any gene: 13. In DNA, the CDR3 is TGTGCCAGCATGTTGTACGGCAGGGGGCGCGACGAGCAGTACTTC. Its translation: CASMLYGRGRDEQYF.

The CDR3 sequence is CASGLDHYGYTF. In DNA form, the CDR3 reads TGTGCTAGTGGTTTGGACCACTATGGCTACACCTTC. This sequence joins TRBV12-5 and TRBJ1-2; D gene ambiguous. Germline V lookup: CDR1 LGHNT, CDR2 FRNRAP. CDR3 length equals 12 residues. V lost 1 base to trimming and J lost 3 bases, with 3 bases between them. Variable domain in full (rest from reference TRBV12-5 and TRBJ1-2): DARVTQTPRHKVTEMGQEVTMRCQPILGHNTVFWYRQTMMQGLELLAYFRNRAPLDDSGMPKDRFSAEMPDATLATLKIQPSEPRDSAVYFCASGLDHYGYTFGSGTRLTVV.

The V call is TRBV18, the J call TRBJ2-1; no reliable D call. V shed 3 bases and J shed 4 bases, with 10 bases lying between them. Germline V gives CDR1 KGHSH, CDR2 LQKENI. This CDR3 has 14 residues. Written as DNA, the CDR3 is TGTGCCAGCTCACCCCCCGACGGATACAATGAGCAGTTCTTC. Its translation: CASSPPDGYNEQFF.

As DNA, the CDR3 is TGTGCCTGTTATCGGGACAGGGCTCGACCGGGGGGCTACACCTTC. It is translated as CACYRDRARPGGYTF. The J gene is TRBJ1-2, the V gene TRBV30, with TRBD1 matching 9 bases. The CDR3 totals 15 residues. Germline trimming cut 6 bases from V and 8 bases from J; bases unmatched to any gene: 16. Germline CDR1 and CDR2: GTSNPN and SVGIG (reference sequence).

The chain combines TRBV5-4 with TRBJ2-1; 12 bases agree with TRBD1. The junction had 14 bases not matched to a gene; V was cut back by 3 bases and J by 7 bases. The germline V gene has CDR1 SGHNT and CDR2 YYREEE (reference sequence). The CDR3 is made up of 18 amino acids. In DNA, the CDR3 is TGTGCCAGCAGCTCCGCCCCGGGACAGGGGGCGGCGGGTAATGAGCAGTTCTTC. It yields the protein CASSSAPGQGAAGNEQFF.